This is a list of T cell receptor beta chains from one sample in a study of T cells after yellow fever vaccination. One entry per CDR3 protein, called by TCRdb with MiXCR from the 5' RACE reads. The sample has roughly 250,000 distinct CDR3 sequences; 10% to 15% are singletons. The starting material was CD4+ T cells sorted from PBMCs, obtained 45 days after the yellow fever booster vaccination. The receptors were sampled from a young man who received the YFV17D yellow fever vaccine. CDR3s include the opening cysteine and the closing phenylalanine or tryptophan.

TRBV20-1,TRBJ2-1,CSAKAGGTYNEQFF
TRBV7-2,TRBJ2-7,CASTPIRESYEQYF
TRBV12-3/TRBV12-4,TRBJ2-7,CASSTGTPRGQYF
TRBV20-1,TRBJ2-1,CSARSSGNEQFF
TRBV2,TRBJ1-1,CASTRGMGRGDTEAFF
TRBV5-6,TRBJ2-3,CASARRAGSTDTQYF
TRBV7-2,TRBJ2-7,CASSGQLAGPMYEQYF
TRBV5-1,TRBJ1-1,CASSIDIIMNTEAFF
TRBV10-3,TRBJ1-1,CAIGQKRQPNTEAFF
TRBV29-1,TRBJ1-6,CSVLQGGGSPLHF
TRBV27,TRBJ2-1,CASSYGVGTYNEQFF
TRBV7-6,TRBJ2-3,CASTGLADTDTQYF
TRBV6-5,TRBJ2-3,CASSYSARSTDTQYF
TRBV6-5,TRBJ2-7,CASSYSRGRENEQYF
TRBV18,TRBJ2-3,CASSPPTSRTDTQYF
TRBV20-1,TRBJ1-5,CSARVGADNQPQHF
TRBV5-1,TRBJ2-1,CASSLPPTSGTSIFHNEQFF
TRBV10-3,TRBJ1-5,CAITRRIQPQHF
TRBV27,TRBJ2-7,CASSQSPGTSGRAYEQYF
TRBV20-1,TRBJ2-1,CSAVRLAGVYNEQFF
TRBV4-3,TRBJ1-1,CASSQTWTGNTEAFF
TRBV27,TRBJ2-2,CASSSKNTGELFF
TRBV29-1,TRBJ2-5,CSVDSGAGGETQYF